This note documents a single T cell receptor (beta chain) sequence. The source of the sample is a study of blood T cell repertoires in COVID-19. Measured with immunoSEQ multiplex PCR; TCRdb has only the in-frame clones, and not every one. The sample records tens of thousands of clones, roughly 88% being singletons. V was clipped by 5 bases and J by 3 bases; unmatched bases: 17. This CDR3 is built from 19 residues. The V gene's germline CDR1 is SGHAT and CDR2 FQNNGV. This chain joins TRBV11-2 and TRBJ2-7; TRBD2 agrees at 12 bases. This TCR was recovered from a human donor in a cohort sampled during active COVID-19. The sample was peripheral blood. CDR3 nucleotides: TGTGCCAGCAGCGATAGGGGCCTAGCGGGAGGGCTTTTCGGCTACGAGCAGTACTTC. Translation: CASSDRGLAGGLFGYEQYF.